The clone carrying this T cell receptor (beta chain) was detected ten times or more. Its antigen is undetermined. No cell sorting was done before RNA was extracted from the tissue. Distant lung tissue was collected more than 3 cm away from the tumor edge. TCRbeta libraries were built with three rounds of nested PCR, modified from ARM-PCR. TCRdb fed the multiplex PCR reads into MiXCR, producing one record per CDR3 protein. The data hold roughly 120,000 distinct CDR3 sequences, with about 61% observed a single time. These data come from a study of tumor and adjacent non-tumor tissue in lung cancer. Overall study context: About 4.2 million productive TCRbeta reads were obtained per sample on average. Study-wide findings and caveats: In normal lung, the top 100 clones were significantly more dominant than in tumor. Compared with tumor, normal lung showed significantly lower TCR diversity. Patients with more diverse tumor TCRs had worse survival.

Germline CDR1 and CDR2: SGHDT and YYEEEE. This CDR3 spans 14 amino acids. With V trimmed by 4 bases and J by 5 bases, 3 bases remained unmatched. The chain recombines TRBV5-6 with TRBJ1-5, with 10 bases matching TRBD1. Sequencing was done on a sample of distant non-tumor lung tissue. The clonotype comes from a man aged 60 to 75 with non-small cell lung cancer. Written as DNA, the CDR3 is TGTGCCAGCAGCGACGGACAGGGGGATCAGCCCCAGCATTTT. Translated: CASSDGQGDQPQHF.